These 22 T cell receptor beta chains originate from one sample sequenced in a study of cytomegalovirus exposure and HLA in healthy donors (dated by TCRdb to 2017 to 2019). Receptor amplification or capture employed the immunoSEQ multiplex PCR assay. For the multiplex PCR, a mixture combining 60 forward primers for TCR Vbeta segments and 13 reverse primers for TCR Jbeta segments was used. TCRdb's version of the immuneACCESS table is confined to in-frame rearrangements and falls short of the full clone set. An unresolved V gene accounts for under half of the shortfall where checked; the remainder is of unknown origin. Present in this sample are about 140,000 clones, more than 60% of which were seen just once. More than 2.5% of the sample rests with the top ten. What was sequenced was PBMCs. The receptors were sampled from a man in his forties in good health and CMV-seronegative.

On this clone: A junction boundary mismatches the germline segment, possibly from a read error. The chain has TRBV2 and TRBJ2-3; 13 nucleotides match TRBD2. The CDR3 runs 14 residues. Germline-derived CDR1 and CDR2 are SNHLY and FYNNEI. DNA of the CDR3: TGTGCCAGCAGCCGACAGTTCCCGGGACTAGCGGGAACTTTT. It codes for CASSRQFPGLAGTF.

The J gene is TRBJ1-2, the V gene TRBV2; tentatively, D is TRBD1 (5 bases). V lost 10 bases and J 1 base, leaving 13 bases between the germline ends. Germline CDR1 SNHLY, CDR2 FYNNEI. The CDR3 loop spans 13 amino acids. CDR3 nucleotide sequence: TGTGCCACTCCGACAGTGCTTAACTATGGCTACACCTTC. This encodes CATPTVLNYGYTF.

This clone was observed a handful of times. J is TRBJ1-1 and V is TRBV19; D uncertain. With 3 bases removed from V and 4 bases from J, the gap between germline ends came to 9 bases. Germline V CDR1 and CDR2: LNHDA, SQIVND (reference sequence). The CDR3 loop spans 13 amino acids. The CDR3 nucleotides are TGTGCCAGTAGTATTGAGGGCGGCACTGAAGCTTTCTTT. Translation: CASSIEGGTEAFF.

The rearrangement joins TRBV4-1 to TRBJ1-2, with 10 bases that match TRBD1. With V trimmed by 4 bases and J by 4 bases, 6 bases remained unmatched. Germline V lookup: CDR1 MGHRA, CDR2 YSYEKL. This CDR3 is 15 amino acids long. The CDR3 bases are TGCGCCAGCAGCCCCGGACAGGGGGGAACCTATGGCTACACCTTC. Encoded protein: CASSPGQGGTYGYTF.

There are a few counts of this clone. The chain employs TRBV7-8 and TRBJ1-2; D is undetermined. The CDR3 loop spans 11 amino acids. Trimming shortened V by 4 bases and J by 8 bases, and 8 bases separated the two germline ends. CDR1 and CDR2 (germline): SGHVS, FQNEAQ. The CDR3 here is CASSSFGGYTF. The CDR3 nucleotides are TGTGCCAGCAGCTCATTCGGGGGCTACACCTTC.

V usage is TRBV7-3 and J usage is TRBJ1-2, with D hard to call. With 5 bases removed from V and 13 bases from J, the gap between germline ends came to 17 bases. The CDR3 has 12 amino acids. Looked up from germline, CDR1 is SGHTA and CDR2 is FQGTGA. CDR3 loop: CASSLVSGPATF. In nucleotides, the CDR3 is TGTGCCAGCAGCCTCGTGAGCGGTCCGGCCACCTTC.

The chain recombines TRBV19 with TRBJ2-3, with a tentative D call TRBD2 (5 bases). Germline values: CDR1 LNHDA, CDR2 SQIVND (reference sequence). The ends were cut back, 6 bases at V and 0 bases at J, with 10 bases in the middle. The CDR3 has 14 residues. The CDR3 sequence: CASSAGRSTDTQYF. For the CDR3, the DNA is TGTGCCAGTAGCGCGGGCCGTAGCACAGATACGCAGTATTTT.

The V and J genes are TRBV18 and TRBJ1-2, with 8 positions matching TRBD1. V was clipped by 0 bases and J by 7 bases; unmatched bases: 10. This CDR3 spans 16 amino acids. Germline lookup yields CDR1 KGHSH and CDR2 LQKENI. This chain's CDR3 is CASSPPSGQASGGYTF. CDR3 sequence (DNA): TGTGCCAGCTCACCACCGTCGGGACAGGCATCGGGTGGCTACACCTTC.

The V and J genes are TRBV4-1 and TRBJ1-5, with D perhaps matching TRBD1 (6 bases). V dropped 4 bases and J dropped 0 bases, with 19 bases sitting between them. Germline V gives CDR1 MGHRA, CDR2 YSYEKL. CDR3 size: 18 residues. The CDR3: CASSLEDVAGDSNQPQHF. The DNA for the CDR3 is TGCGCCAGCAGCCTAGAAGACGTCGCAGGGGATAGCAATCAGCCCCAGCATTTT.

This CDR3 is CASSLAFGGGGQETQYF. The CDR3 nucleotides read TGCGCCAGCAGCTTGGCCTTCGGCGGGGGGGGACAAGAGACCCAGTACTTC. V and J are TRBV5-1 and TRBJ2-5, with 9 bases that match TRBD2. The CDR3 length is 17 residues. The V segment lost 0 bases and the J segment 2 bases; nucleotides outside the gene matches: 8. CDR1 is SGHRS and CDR2 is YFSETQ in the germline V gene.

V usage is TRBV7-9 and J usage is TRBJ2-2, with D possibly being TRBD2 (5 bases). Germline V CDR1 and CDR2: SEHNR, FQNEAQ (reference sequence). The CDR3 is made up of 15 amino acids. The V gene lost 4 bases and the J gene lost 2 bases, with 11 bases spanning the gap. The CDR3 nucleotides read TGTGCCAGCAGCTCGCCAGGACTTAACACCGGGGAGCTGTTTTTT. It encodes CASSSPGLNTGELFF.

The chain employs TRBV28 and TRBJ2-1; 12 bases are shared with TRBD2. Germline V gene data show CDR1 as MDHEN and CDR2 as SYDVKM. J gave up 0 bases and V 11 bases, and 14 bases lay outside the gene matches. CDR3 size: 18 residues. CDR3 sequence reads: CAVVGLAGGLSSYNEQFF. CDR3 in DNA: TGTGCCGTCGTCGGTCTAGCGGGGGGGCTAAGCTCCTACAATGAGCAGTTCTTC.

The V and J genes are TRBV18 and TRBJ1-1; D not certain. Per germline, CDR1 KGHSH and CDR2 LQKENI. The CDR3 has 13 amino acids. Trimming took off 5 bases at V and 0 bases at J, with 7 bases between the two ends. In nucleotides, the CDR3 is TGTGCCAGCTCAGAGGTTCTGAACACTGAAGCTTTCTTT. Translating it yields CASSEVLNTEAFF.

The chain joins TRBV28 to TRBJ1-2; TRBD1 is a possible D gene (5 bases). CDR3 size: 15 residues. Deletions cut 0 bases from V and 8 bases from J, with 16 bases between. Germline CDR1 is MDHEN and CDR2 is SYDVKM. CDR3 DNA: TGTGCCAGCAGTTTATGGGGGGGGAGGGCGGGAGGCTACACCTTC. This encodes CASSLWGGRAGGYTF.

J is TRBJ1-2 and V is TRBV11-2; D is ambiguous. V was trimmed by 4 bases and J by 0 bases, leaving 9 bases between them. This CDR3 region has 14 residues. CDR1 SGHAT and CDR2 FQNNGV come from the germline V gene. The CDR3 reads CASSSNGANYGYTF. DNA of the CDR3: TGTGCCAGCAGCTCGAACGGGGCTAACTATGGCTACACCTTC.

This clone came up once. The gene calls are TRBV5-1 and TRBJ2-1; 11 nucleotides line up with TRBD2. J was trimmed by 3 bases and V by 0 bases; bases with no gene match: 2. This CDR3 is built from 16 residues. Germline CDR1 SGHRS, CDR2 YFSETQ. In DNA form, the CDR3 reads TGCGCCAGCAGCTTGGGCCTAGCGGGGGGCTACAATGAGCAGTTCTTC. Protein: CASSLGLAGGYNEQFF.

This clone showed up just once. The CDR3 DNA follows: TGTGCCAGCAGTCAAGATTGGACTAGCGGGGGGCAAGAGACCCAGTACTTC. Translating it yields CASSQDWTSGGQETQYF. V gene TRBV6-1 combines with J gene TRBJ2-5, with TRBD2 matching 14 bases. V was pared by 5 bases and J by 2 bases, with 7 bases of the junction left unmatched. The CDR3 runs 17 residues. Germline V gene data show CDR1 as MNHNS and CDR2 as SASEGT.

The gene calls are TRBV7-9 and TRBJ1-3; D unclear. The germline V gene has CDR1 SEHNR and CDR2 FQNEAQ (reference sequence). The CDR3 contains 16 residues. V lost 3 bases and J lost 0, with 12 bases in between. The CDR3 coding sequence is TGTGCCAGCAGCTTGCGGCCGACGAGCTCTGGAAACACCATATATTTT. Encoded protein: CASSLRPTSSGNTIYF.

The genes are TRBV2 and TRBJ2-2; 11 bases are shared with TRBD1. The length of the CDR3 is 15 residues. Germline CDR1 and CDR2: SNHLY and FYNNEI. J lost 6 bases, V lost 6 bases, and 6 bases had no gene match. CDR3 residues: CASSDEDRGPGELFF. The CDR3 bases are TGTGCCAGCAGCGACGAGGACAGGGGGCCCGGGGAGCTGTTTTTT.

The chain uses TRBV28 and TRBJ2-2, with 7 nucleotides matching TRBD1. The V gene end was trimmed by 5 bases and the J gene end by 5 bases; junction bases not matched to a gene: 8. Germline values: CDR1 MDHEN, CDR2 SYDVKM. The CDR3 sequence is 15 residues long. The CDR3 is CASSGRQGKTGELFF. Written as DNA, the CDR3 is TGTGCCAGCAGTGGCCGACAGGGAAAGACCGGGGAGCTGTTTTTT.

The J gene is TRBJ1-3, the V gene TRBV5-6, with TRBD1 as a possible D gene (6 bases). Trimming took off 4 bases at V and 4 bases at J, with 9 bases between the two ends. CDR3 length: 13 residues. Germline assignment: CDR1 SGHDT and CDR2 YYEEEE. CDR3 amino acids: CASSTGPGNTIYF. Here the CDR3 DNA reads TGTGCCAGCAGCACAGGGCCCGGAAACACCATATATTTT. The full variable domain, completed using reference TRBV5-6 and TRBJ1-3, is DAGVTQSPTHLIKTRGQQVTLRCSPKSGHDTVSWYQQALGQGPQFIFQYYEEEERQRGNFPDRFSGHQFPNYSSELNVNALLLGDSALYLCASSTGPGNTIYFGEGSWLTVV.

The chain is built from TRBV6-5 and TRBJ2-3; D is unclear. V was cut by 6 bases and J by 1 base, with 14 bases left in between. CDR1 is MNHEY and CDR2 is SVGAGI in the germline V gene. CDR3 length: 15 residues. The CDR3 sequence: CASRPKTTGTDTQYF. The CDR3 region has the DNA TGTGCCAGCAGGCCCAAAACCACGGGCACAGATACGCAGTATTTT.